Listed here are 17 T cell receptor beta chains from one sample, sequenced in a study of cytomegalovirus exposure and HLA in healthy donors (dated by TCRdb to 2016 to 2017). Libraries came from the immunoSEQ multiplex PCR assay. For the multiplex PCR, a mixture combining 60 forward primers for TCR Vbeta segments and 13 reverse primers for TCR Jbeta segments was used. Sourced from immuneACCESS, this table was stored by TCRdb with only in-frame sequences that have V and J called. A share of the clones is absent; for the studies checked, an unresolved V gene accounts for under half, and the remainder has no known explanation. For this sample there are about 220,000 clones; 75% to 90% appear just once. Roughly 0.66% of the sample rests with the top ten. The sequencing sample was made of PBMCs. The receptors here all came from a boy aged 2-9 years in good health and CMV-seronegative.

V gene TRBV7-2 combines with J gene TRBJ2-3, with 9 bases fitting TRBD2. This CDR3 comprises 14 residues. Germline CDR1 SGHTA, CDR2 FQGNSA. The ends lost 5 bases at V and 5 bases at J; junction bases unmatched: 5. The CDR3 reads CASSLRRGGDTQYF. CDR3 DNA: TGTGCCAGCAGCCTTCGGCGGGGGGGAGATACGCAGTATTTT.

This clone appeared a few times. The V call is TRBV2, the J call TRBJ1-1; 9 nucleotides line up with TRBD1. This CDR3 spans 13 amino acids. The germline V gene encodes CDR1 SNHLY and CDR2 FYNNEI. The junction had 4 bases not matched to a gene; V was cut back by 4 bases and J by 7 bases. CDR3 sequence: CASSVGQGNEAFF. Here the CDR3 DNA reads TGTGCCAGCAGTGTGGGACAGGGTAATGAAGCTTTCTTT.

CDR3 bases: TGTGCCAGCAGCTTGCCTTCCAGGGGACAGAACTATGGCTACACCTTC. Protein product: CASSLPSRGQNYGYTF. This rearrangement joins TRBV5-4 to TRBJ1-2; TRBD1 matches 7 bases. The trim removed 1 base at V and 2 bases at J, leaving 8 bases unmatched. From germline, CDR1 is SGHNT and CDR2 YYREEE (reference sequence). This CDR3 spans 16 amino acids.

The rearrangement uses TRBV29-1 and TRBJ1-2, with 7 bases that match TRBD1. Germline V gene lookup returns CDR1 SQVTM and CDR2 ANQGSEA. CDR3 length: 13 residues. V was pared by 8 bases and J by 8 bases, with 14 bases of the junction left unmatched. The CDR3 DNA sequence: TGCAGCACAACAGGGGCGTCTAGGGAAGGCTACACCTTC. It translates to CSTTGASREGYTF.

The chain uses TRBV7-5 and TRBJ1-2. TRBV7-5 is given as a pseudogene. The CDR3 length is 14 residues. CDR3 protein: CARSLVVPSRGYTF. The CDR3, as DNA: TGTGCCAGAAGCTTAGTGGTCCCTAGTCGGGGCTACACCTTC.

The chain is built from TRBV7-9 and TRBJ2-7, with D possibly matching TRBD2 (6 bases). The V gene's germline CDR1 is SEHNR and CDR2 FQNEAQ (reference sequence). The CDR3 runs 17 residues. Trimming pared 1 base from V and 0 bases from J, leaving 16 bases between. The CDR3 region is CASSLVEGGVSSYEQYF. Here the CDR3 DNA reads TGTGCCAGCAGCTTAGTCGAGGGCGGGGTAAGCTCCTACGAGCAGTACTTC. The full variable domain, in which reference TRBV7-9 and TRBJ2-7 provide the parts outside the CDR3, is DTGVSQNPRHKITKRGQNVTFRCDPISEHNRLYWYRQTLGQGPEFLTYFQNEAQLEKSRLLSDRFSAERPKGSFSTLEIQRTEQGDSAMYLCASSLVEGGVSSYEQYFGPGTRLTVT.

The V and J genes are TRBV19 and TRBJ2-6; 9 positions agree with TRBD2. With V trimmed by 7 bases and J by 0 bases, 13 bases remained unmatched. Germline V gene sequence: CDR1 LNHDA, CDR2 SQIVND (reference sequence). There are 19 residues in the CDR3. CDR3 nucleotides: TGTGCCAGTACCCCAAGGGGACCTAGCGGGGCCTCTGGGGCCAACGTCCTGACTTTC. Translated: CASTPRGPSGASGANVLTF.

This clone was picked up one time. The V gene is TRBV5-1, the J gene TRBJ2-5; D perhaps matches TRBD1 (6 bases). The J call could be wrong; TRBJ2-7 is a better fit for the DNA end. CDR1 SGHRS and CDR2 YFSETQ come from the germline V gene. The CDR3 totals 15 residues. This CDR3 reads CASSSLQGSSYEQYF. In nucleotides, the CDR3 is TGCGCCAGCAGCTCTTTACAGGGTAGCTCCTACGAGCAGTACTTC.

This clone has more than one count but fewer than ten. The rearrangement uses TRBV29-1 and TRBJ1-6, with D perhaps matching TRBD1 (6 bases). The V gene lost 8 bases and the J gene lost 5 bases, with 13 bases spanning the gap. Germline V CDR1 and CDR2: SQVTM, ANQGSEA. The CDR3 totals 13 residues. CDR3: CSLRQADNSPLHF. CDR3 DNA: TGCAGCCTGAGACAGGCCGATAATTCACCCCTCCACTTT.

This sequence joins TRBV11-2 and TRBJ2-7, with 7 bases matching TRBD1. Per the germline V gene, CDR1 is SGHAT and CDR2 is FQNNGV. V lost 4 bases to trimming and J lost 7 bases; unmatched junction nucleotides: 4. This CDR3 region has 12 residues. The CDR3 sequence: CASSWDSTEQYF. The DNA of the CDR3 is TGTGCCAGCAGCTGGGACAGTACGGAGCAGTACTTC. Looking up the rest from reference TRBV11-2 and TRBJ2-7 gives the full variable domain: EAGVAQSPRYKIIEKRQSVAFWCNPISGHATLYWYQQILGQGPKLLIQFQNNGVVDDSQLPKDRFSAERLKGVDSTLKIQPAKLEDSAVYLCASSWDSTEQYFGPGTRLTVT.

The V and J genes are TRBV7-2 and TRBJ1-5; TRBD1 matches 8 bases. The length of the CDR3 is 15 residues. Trimming took 5 bases from V and 1 from J; bases not matched to a gene: 4. Germline CDR1 is SGHTA and CDR2 is FQGNSA. DNA for the CDR3: TGTGCCAGCAGCGACAGGGGCATGAGCAATCAGCCCCAGCATTTT. Protein sequence: CASSDRGMSNQPQHF.

This chain connects TRBV6-1 to TRBJ2-5, with a weak D call TRBD2 (7 bases). The assigned J gene may be wrong: the sequence end matches TRBJ2-7 better. Germline values: CDR1 MNHNS, CDR2 SASEGT. This CDR3 is 15 amino acids long. In DNA, the CDR3 is TGTGCCAGCAATCCAGGGAGGGGGACCCCCTACGAGCAGTACTTC. Its translation: CASNPGRGTPYEQYF.

The V and J genes are TRBV6-5 and TRBJ2-1, with D maybe TRBD2 (6 bases). CDR1 and CDR2 from the germline V gene are MNHEY and SVGAGI. CDR3 length: 16 amino acids. Trimming took off 0 bases at V and 6 bases at J, with 15 bases between the two ends. CDR3 protein: CASSYSTRTGSNEQFF. In DNA form, the CDR3 reads TGTGCCAGCAGTTACTCGACTAGGACGGGAAGCAATGAGCAGTTCTTC.

The CDR3 is CATSRDLVLAGLPTDTQYF. The DNA of the CDR3 is TGTGCCACCAGCAGAGATCTAGTACTAGCGGGACTCCCCACAGATACGCAGTATTTT. V usage is TRBV15 and J usage is TRBJ2-3, with 10 positions matching TRBD2. Germline V gene lookup returns CDR1 LNHNV and CDR2 YYDKDF (reference sequence). V lost 0 bases to trimming and J lost 2 bases; unmatched junction nucleotides: 11. The CDR3 runs to 19 residues.

CDR3 sequence: CASSLGGGGFNEQFF. CDR3 nucleotide sequence: TGTGCCAGCAGCTTAGGGGGGGGCGGTTTCAATGAGCAGTTCTTC. The chain employs TRBV11-1 and TRBJ2-1; TRBD2 is a possible D gene (7 bases). CDR1 and CDR2 from the germline V gene are SGHAT and FQDESV (reference sequence). The CDR3 contains 15 residues. Deletions cut 1 base from V and 6 bases from J, with 13 bases between.

V and J are TRBV7-9 and TRBJ2-3; 9 nucleotides agree with TRBD2. J lost 5 bases, V lost 3 bases, and 9 bases had no gene match. Germline V CDR1 and CDR2: SEHNR, FQNEAQ (reference sequence). The CDR3 loop spans 16 amino acids. Here the CDR3 DNA reads TGTGCCAGCAGCTTGGGGACTAGCCGGCGTGGAGATACGCAGTATTTT. This sequence encodes CASSLGTSRRGDTQYF.

This clone has just one count. The chain employs TRBV4-2 and TRBJ1-2; D might be TRBD1 (5 bases). Germline CDR1 and CDR2: LGHNA and YNFKEQ. CDR3 length: 17 amino acids. Trimming took off 2 bases at V and 0 bases at J, with 16 bases between the two ends. CDR3 in amino acids: CASSQNLGQPANYGYTF. The CDR3 DNA reads as TGTGCCAGCAGCCAAAACCTGGGGCAGCCTGCTAACTATGGCTACACCTTC.